The clone carrying this T cell receptor (beta chain) was seen more than once but under ten times. Antigen specificity is unknown. The data were produced by immunoSEQ multiplex PCR, yet TCRdb's version contains in-frame clones alone and is incomplete. Altogether around 60,000 clones are present, 70% to 90% being singletons, with the ten largest covering approximately 3.8%. These data originate in a study of a mutant IDH1 vaccine in newly diagnosed glioma. The wider study: Treated patients showed a male proportion of about 62%, a female proportion of 37.5%, and a mean age of approximately 40 years.

The CDR3 consists of 15 residues. V was shortened by 0 bases and J by 1 base, with 9 bases between the two germline ends. Germline V gene data show CDR1 as KGHSH and CDR2 as LQKENI. Described time point: week 23, last vaccination. In every dose of vaccine, 300 ug of mutant IDH1 20-mer peptide was given alongside topical imiquimod. This chain joins TRBV18 and TRBJ1-1; perhaps TRBD1 as D (5 bases). The source material was PBMCs, sampled from a glioma patient whose treatment included an IDH1 peptide vaccine. The TCR sequence derives from a man aged 25-40 years with glioma. The CDR3 reads CASSPPGRENTEAFF. The CDR3 DNA follows: TGTGCCAGCTCACCACCGGGACGAGAGAACACTGAAGCTTTCTTT.